The 27 T cell receptor beta chains below were found in one sample sequenced in a study of cytomegalovirus exposure and HLA in healthy donors (dated by TCRdb to the late 2010s). Library preparation used the immunoSEQ multiplex PCR assay. The multiplex PCR relied on a mix of 60 forward primers for TCR Vbeta segments and 13 reverse primers for TCR Jbeta segments. The table was pulled from immuneACCESS by TCRdb, which kept in-frame rearrangements only. Such tables lose some clones; where checked, under half of the loss comes from unresolved V genes, and the rest has no known cause. In all, the sample holds around 130,000 clones, and 70% to 85% of those were seen once. The ten largest clones take up roughly 2.7% of the sample. Sequences were obtained from PBMCs. These receptors all come from a woman aged 55-70 years in good health and CMV-seropositive.

The chain recombines TRBV6-1 with TRBJ2-4; 15 nucleotides match TRBD2. The CDR3 extends over 18 amino acids. Germline trimming cut 2 bases from V and 7 bases from J; bases unmatched to any gene: 9. Germline CDR1 is MNHNS and CDR2 is SASEGT. CDR3: CASSEYIGTSGGQNIQYF. The CDR3 bases are TGTGCCAGCAGTGAATATATCGGGACTAGCGGGGGGCAGAACATTCAGTACTTC.

This clone was detected only once. DNA of the CDR3: TGTGCCAGCAGTAAAAGCGGGGGGGTTGAAAACATTCAGTACTTC. This sequence encodes CASSKSGGVENIQYF. The V gene is TRBV6-5, the J gene TRBJ2-4; 10 bases align to TRBD2. Germline CDR1 and CDR2: MNHEY and SVGAGI. The CDR3 has 15 residues. Trimming removed 5 bases from V and 5 bases from J; junction bases left unmatched: 6.

The chain is built from TRBV10-3 and TRBJ1-1; tentatively, D is TRBD1 (5 bases). Per the germline V gene, CDR1 is ENHRY and CDR2 is SYGVKD. The V gene lost 3 bases and the J gene lost 6 bases, with 14 bases spanning the gap. The CDR3 totals 14 residues. The CDR3 DNA reads as TGTGCCATCAGTGATGGGGCAGCCGGAGCTGAAGCTTTCTTT. Protein: CAISDGAAGAEAFF.

The rearrangement joins TRBV7-2 to TRBJ1-2, with TRBD1 identical over 9 bases. Germline V gives CDR1 SGHTA, CDR2 FQGNSA. There are 15 residues in the CDR3. The ends lost 4 bases at V and 5 bases at J; junction bases unmatched: 8. CDR3 sequence (DNA): TGTGCCAGCAGCTCCGTTACAGGGGGCGCGTATGGCTACACCTTC. Translating it yields CASSSVTGGAYGYTF. Full variable domain (outside the CDR3, taken from reference TRBV7-2 and TRBJ1-2): GAGVSQSPSNKVTEKGKDVELRCDPISGHTALYWYRQSLGQGLEFLIYFQGNSAPDKSGLPSDRFSAERTGGSVSTLTIQRTQQEDSAVYLCASSSVTGGAYGYTFGSGTRLTVV.

The J gene is TRBJ2-1, the V gene TRBV7-3; 8 bases agree with TRBD2. The CDR3 spans 16 residues. Germline V gene data show CDR1 as SGHTA and CDR2 as FQGTGA. Trimming took 1 base from V and 6 from J; bases not matched to a gene: 8. The CDR3 is CASSLRSSGIGNEQFF. The CDR3 nucleotides are TGTGCCAGCAGCTTAAGGAGTAGCGGGATCGGCAATGAGCAGTTCTTC. Full variable domain (rest looked up from reference TRBV7-3 and TRBJ2-1): GAGVSQTPSNKVTEKGKYVELRCDPISGHTALYWYRQSLGQGPEFLIYFQGTGAADDSGLPNDRFFAVRPEGSVSTLKIQRTERGDSAVYLCASSLRSSGIGNEQFFGPGTRLTVL.

This clone has just a few counts. The V gene is TRBV5-8, the J gene TRBJ1-4; tentatively, D is TRBD1 (5 bases). V was trimmed by 2 bases and J by 8 bases, leaving 19 bases between them. This CDR3 is built from 16 residues. CDR1 is SGHTS, CDR2 YDEGEE, per germline. The CDR3 loop is CASSLGATSSVEKLFF. The CDR3, as DNA: TGTGCCAGCAGCTTAGGGGCGACGTCCAGTGTAGAAAAACTGTTTTTT.

The chain joins TRBV6-6 to TRBJ1-6; TRBD1 agrees at 9 bases. The V segment lost 6 bases and the J segment 5 bases; nucleotides outside the gene matches: 5. The CDR3 totals 15 residues. CDR1 is MNHNY and CDR2 is SVGAGI in the germline V gene (reference sequence). The CDR3 coding sequence is TGTGCCAGCAGCCCCGGGACAGGGAATAATTCACCCCTCCACTTT. The encoded protein is CASSPGTGNNSPLHF.

The rearrangement links TRBV2 to TRBJ1-2, with 10 bases fitting TRBD1. CDR1 is SNHLY, CDR2 FYNNEI, per germline. J gave up 2 bases and V 11 bases, and 8 bases lay outside the gene matches. The CDR3 covers 14 residues. The chain's CDR3 is CACTSGQGNYGYTF. CDR3 DNA: TGTGCCTGTACTTCGGGACAGGGGAACTATGGCTACACCTTC.

Concerning this clone itself: Other DNA variants within this sample encode the same CDR3. The V and J genes are TRBV10-1 and TRBJ1-1; D is perhaps TRBD1 (5 bases). V was shortened by 6 bases and J by 1 base, with 9 bases between the two germline ends. The CDR3 has 13 amino acids. Germline V CDR1 and CDR2: WNHNN, SYGVQD (reference sequence). This chain's CDR3 is CASSPGQNTEAFF. The CDR3 DNA follows: TGCGCCAGCAGCCCCGGACAGAACACTGAAGCTTTCTTT.

The J gene is TRBJ1-4, the V gene TRBV7-9, with D possibly being TRBD1 (5 bases). V lost 4 bases to trimming and J lost 2 bases, with 8 bases between them. From germline, CDR1 is SEHNR and CDR2 FQNEAQ (reference sequence). This CDR3 has 14 amino acids. In DNA, the CDR3 is TGTGCCAGCAGCTCGAGACAGACTAATGAAAAACTGTTTTTT. As protein: CASSSRQTNEKLFF.

The chain employs TRBV19 and TRBJ1-3, with D tentatively TRBD1 (5 bases). The CDR3 runs 16 residues. Germline assignment: CDR1 LNHDA and CDR2 SQIVND (reference sequence). V shed 6 bases and J shed 2 bases, with 17 bases lying between them. CDR3 bases: TGTGCCAGTAGGGAAGGCCAGGGAATAGCTGGAAACACCATATATTTT. Translating it yields CASREGQGIAGNTIYF.

The chain recombines TRBV5-4 with TRBJ2-7, with 7 nucleotides matching TRBD2. This CDR3 spans 13 amino acids. Per germline, CDR1 SGHNT and CDR2 YYREEE (reference sequence). The V and J ends lost 0 bases and 3 bases, in that order; junction bases with no gene match: 0. The CDR3 coding sequence is TGTGCCAGCAGCTTGGCTAGCGGCTACGAGCAGTACTTC. Translation: CASSLASGYEQYF.

V usage is TRBV9 and J usage is TRBJ2-1; tentative D call: TRBD2 (7 bases). From germline, CDR1 is SGDLS and CDR2 YYNGEE. Trimming removed 6 bases at V and 1 base at J, with 17 bases between. The CDR3 covers 16 residues. Written as DNA, the CDR3 is TGTGCCAGCACCCTAGGGGGAGGGGGGTCCTACAATGAGCAGTTCTTC. Protein product: CASTLGGGGSYNEQFF.

The rearrangement links TRBV6-5 to TRBJ2-1; no definite D call. The CDR3 covers 12 residues. V lost 0 bases, J lost 9 bases, and 6 bases lay in between. The germline gives CDR1 MNHEY, CDR2 SVGAGI. CDR3 sequence: CASSYSNSEQFF. The DNA of the CDR3 is TGTGCCAGCAGTTACTCGAACAGTGAGCAGTTCTTC.

V gene TRBV9 combines with J gene TRBJ2-5, with 11 bases identical to TRBD2. This CDR3 has 16 residues. V lost 0 bases to trimming and J lost 2 bases; unmatched junction nucleotides: 3. The germline CDR1 and CDR2 sequences are SGDLS and YYNGEE. The CDR3 region is CASSVDSGGVQETQYF. DNA for the CDR3: TGTGCCAGCAGCGTAGATAGCGGGGGGGTTCAAGAGACCCAGTACTTC.

In nucleotides, the CDR3 is TGTGCCAGCAGCCTGTTGGACAGGGGGGTGTATGGCTACACCTTC. Amino acids: CASSLLDRGVYGYTF. The genes are TRBV5-6 and TRBJ1-2; TRBD1 matches 10 bases. The germline V gene encodes CDR1 SGHDT and CDR2 YYEEEE. The junction had 8 bases not matched to a gene; V was cut back by 4 bases and J by 5 bases. The CDR3 is 15 amino acids.

The CDR3 spells CASSYSTEVQETQYF. The CDR3, as DNA: TGTGCCAGCAGTTACTCCACAGAAGTCCAAGAGACCCAGTACTTC. V usage is TRBV6-5 and J usage is TRBJ2-5; unclear D gene. The CDR3 loop spans 15 amino acids. The germline V gene encodes CDR1 MNHEY and CDR2 SVGAGI. Trimming pared 0 bases from V and 1 base from J, leaving 9 bases between.

The chain carries TRBV7-9 and TRBJ1-2, with 9 bases lining up with TRBD1. Per germline, CDR1 SEHNR and CDR2 FQNEAQ (reference sequence). Losses at the gene ends were 4 bases for V and 7 bases for J; bases not matched to a gene: 4. The CDR3 runs to 13 residues. The CDR3 DNA is TGTGCCAGCAGCTCCCGGACAGGGGCTGGCTACACCTTC. This encodes CASSSRTGAGYTF.

The chain carries TRBV11-1 and TRBJ2-7; TRBD1 might be the D (6 bases). Looked up from germline, CDR1 is SGHAT and CDR2 is FQDESV (reference sequence). Trimming removed 3 bases at V and 2 bases at J, with 8 bases between. The CDR3 contains 13 residues. The CDR3 region is CASSLRQAYEQYF. Here the CDR3 DNA reads TGTGCCAGCAGCTTGAGACAGGCCTACGAGCAGTACTTC.

This rearrangement joins TRBV28 to TRBJ1-5, with D unresolved. V lost 8 bases, J lost 0 bases, and 11 bases lay in between. This CDR3 comprises 14 residues. Germline values: CDR1 MDHEN, CDR2 SYDVKM. DNA of the CDR3: TGTGCCAGCTTGAATGCGAATAGCAATCAGCCCCAGCATTTT. Amino acids: CASLNANSNQPQHF.

The gene calls are TRBV7-3 and TRBJ2-2; TRBD1 agrees at 7 bases. After removal of 5 bases from V and 2 bases from J, the junction contained 5 bases not matched to a gene. Looked up from germline, CDR1 is SGHTA and CDR2 is FQGTGA. CDR3 length equals 15 residues. The CDR3 protein is CASSAGTVNTGELFF. Here the CDR3 DNA reads TGTGCCAGCAGCGCCGGGACAGTTAACACCGGGGAGCTGTTTTTT.

In DNA, the CDR3 is TGTGCCAGTAGTATGGCCGACAGACCGAACACTGAAGCTTTCTTT. Its protein product is CASSMADRPNTEAFF. The rearrangement links TRBV19 to TRBJ1-1; TRBD1 is a possible D gene (5 bases). The CDR3 spans 15 residues. Germline CDR1 LNHDA, CDR2 SQIVND (reference sequence). Trimming took 3 bases from V and 1 from J, leaving 12 bases between them.

The J gene is TRBJ2-4, the V gene TRBV18, with TRBD1 matching 7 bases. The J segment lost 8 bases and the V segment lost 5 bases, leaving 3 bases of the junction unmatched. Germline assignment: CDR1 KGHSH and CDR2 LQKENI. CDR3 length: 12 residues. For the CDR3, the DNA is TGTGCCAGCTCATCAGACAGGGACATTCAGTACTTC. It yields the protein CASSSDRDIQYF.

The CDR3 loop is CASSEDRETQYF. In DNA form, the CDR3 reads TGTGCCAGCAGTGAGGACAGAGAGACCCAGTACTTC. The gene calls are TRBV6-6 and TRBJ2-5; TRBD1 is a possible D gene (6 bases). The CDR3 covers 12 residues. In germline, CDR1 is MNHNY, CDR2 SVGAGI (reference sequence). V dropped 5 bases and J dropped 4 bases, with 8 bases sitting between them.

This chain connects TRBV7-9 to TRBJ1-2; 9 bases line up with TRBD1. The germline V gene encodes CDR1 SEHNR and CDR2 FQNEAQ (reference sequence). This CDR3 comprises 16 residues. J was trimmed by 0 bases and V by 5 bases; bases with no gene match: 7. The DNA of the CDR3 is TGTGCCAGCAGCGTCAACTGGGACAGGGCTAACTATGGCTACACCTTC. It encodes CASSVNWDRANYGYTF.

V and J are TRBV5-1 and TRBJ2-2, with 12 positions matching TRBD2. This CDR3 has 18 amino acids. Germline lookup yields CDR1 SGHRS and CDR2 YFSETQ. The trim removed 2 bases at V and 0 bases at J, leaving 5 bases unmatched. CDR3 sequence (DNA): TGCGCCAGCAGCTTCCTACTAGCGGGGGGCACGAACACCGGGGAGCTGTTTTTT. Translating it yields CASSFLLAGGTNTGELFF.

This clone was detected a few times. The rearrangement links TRBV7-8 to TRBJ1-5; D is perhaps TRBD1 (5 bases). The CDR3 is 15 residues long. CDR1 SGHVS and CDR2 FQNEAQ come from the germline V gene. V lost 0 bases and J lost 7, with 13 bases in between. The CDR3 reads CASSLAQRGRQPQHF. Written as DNA, the CDR3 is TGTGCCAGCAGCTTAGCCCAGCGGGGGAGGCAGCCCCAGCATTTT. Using reference TRBV7-8 and TRBJ1-5 for the parts outside the CDR3, the full variable domain is GAGVSQSPRYKVAKRGQDVALRCDPISGHVSLFWYQQALGQGPEFLTYFQNEAQLDKSGLPSDRFFAERPEGSVSTLKIQRTQQEDSAVYLCASSLAQRGRQPQHFGDGTRLSIL.